This T cell receptor beta chain was retrieved from a study of early T cells in non-severe SARS-CoV-2 infection. The germline V gene encodes CDR1 KGHSH and CDR2 LQKENI. V was trimmed by 0 bases and J by 4 bases, leaving 12 bases between them. CDR3 length equals 15 residues. MiXCR, run by TCRdb on the 5' RACE reads, gives a single entry per CDR3 protein. Among about 49,000 distinct CDR3 sequences listed, 3.5% to 5% were seen once. This chain connects TRBV18 to TRBJ2-5; D ambiguous. The material sequenced was whole blood. The receptor was isolated from an adult who was a healthcare worker with PCR-confirmed SARS-CoV-2 infection or an uninfected control (not recorded which). The CDR3 sequence is CASSPPSVSRETQYF. CDR3 bases: TGTGCCAGCTCACCACCGTCAGTTAGTAGAGAGACCCAGTACTTC.